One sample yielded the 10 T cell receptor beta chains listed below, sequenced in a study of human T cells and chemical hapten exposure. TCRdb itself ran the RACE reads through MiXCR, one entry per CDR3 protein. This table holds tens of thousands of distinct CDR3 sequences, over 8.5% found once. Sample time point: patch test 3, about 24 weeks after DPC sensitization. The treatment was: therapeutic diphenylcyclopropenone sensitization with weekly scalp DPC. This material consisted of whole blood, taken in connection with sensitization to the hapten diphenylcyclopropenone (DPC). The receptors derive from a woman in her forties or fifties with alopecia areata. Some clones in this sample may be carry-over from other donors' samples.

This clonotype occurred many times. CDR3 residues: CSASSGQLGDEQYF. In DNA, the CDR3 is TGCAGTGCTAGCTCGGGACAGTTGGGGGACGAGCAGTACTTC. V and J are TRBV20-1 and TRBJ2-7; 7 positions agree with TRBD1. V lost 3 bases and J lost 5; bases outside the gene matches: 10. This CDR3 contains 14 residues. Germline CDR1 reads DFQATT; CDR2 reads SNEGSKA (reference sequence).

This CDR3 reads CASSNGLDVFF. Here the CDR3 DNA reads TGTGCCAGCAGCAACGGACTAGACGTGTTCTTC. The chain is built from TRBV6-5 and TRBJ2-1; 7 bases line up with TRBD2. V lost 6 bases to trimming and J lost 15 bases; unmatched junction nucleotides: 8. CDR3 length equals 11 residues. Per germline, CDR1 MNHEY and CDR2 SVGAGI.

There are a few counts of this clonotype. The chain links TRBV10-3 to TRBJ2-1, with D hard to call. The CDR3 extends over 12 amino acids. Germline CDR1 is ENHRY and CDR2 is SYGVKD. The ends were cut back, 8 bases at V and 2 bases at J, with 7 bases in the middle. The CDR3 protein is CAILSTYNEQFF. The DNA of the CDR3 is TGTGCCATCTTGAGTACCTACAATGAGCAGTTCTTC.

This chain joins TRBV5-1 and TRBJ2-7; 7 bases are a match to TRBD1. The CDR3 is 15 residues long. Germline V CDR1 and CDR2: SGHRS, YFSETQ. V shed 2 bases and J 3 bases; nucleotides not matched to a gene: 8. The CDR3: CASSFDGQAHYEQYF. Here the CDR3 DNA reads TGCGCCAGCAGCTTCGACGGACAGGCGCACTACGAGCAGTACTTC.

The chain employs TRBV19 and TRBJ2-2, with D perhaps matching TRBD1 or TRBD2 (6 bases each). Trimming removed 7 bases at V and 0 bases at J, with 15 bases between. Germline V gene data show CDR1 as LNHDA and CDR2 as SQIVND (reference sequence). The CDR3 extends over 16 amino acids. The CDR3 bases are TGTGCCAGTACCTTAAGGGGGACTCCGAACACCGGGGAGCTGTTTTTT. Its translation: CASTLRGTPNTGELFF.

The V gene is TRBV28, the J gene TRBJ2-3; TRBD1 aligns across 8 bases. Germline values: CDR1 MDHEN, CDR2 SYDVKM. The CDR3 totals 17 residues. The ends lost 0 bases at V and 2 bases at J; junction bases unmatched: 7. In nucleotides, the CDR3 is TGTGCCAGCAGTTTATGGTCCCAGGGGGCCGACACAGATACGCAGTATTTT. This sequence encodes CASSLWSQGADTDTQYF.

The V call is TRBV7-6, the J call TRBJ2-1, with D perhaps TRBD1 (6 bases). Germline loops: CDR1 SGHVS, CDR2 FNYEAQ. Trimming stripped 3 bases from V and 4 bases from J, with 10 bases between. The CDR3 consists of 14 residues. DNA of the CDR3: TGTGCCAGCAGCTTTGGGGGCGATTACAATGAGCAGTTCTTC. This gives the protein CASSFGGDYNEQFF.

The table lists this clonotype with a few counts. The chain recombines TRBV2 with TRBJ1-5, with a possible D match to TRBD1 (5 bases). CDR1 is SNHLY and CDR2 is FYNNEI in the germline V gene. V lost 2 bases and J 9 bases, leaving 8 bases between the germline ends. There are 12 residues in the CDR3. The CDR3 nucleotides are TGTGCCAGCAGTGAAACAGGACCGCCCCAGCATTTT. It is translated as CASSETGPPQHF. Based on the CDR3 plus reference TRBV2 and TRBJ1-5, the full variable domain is EPEVTQTPSHQVTQMGQEVILRCVPISNHLYFYWYRQILGQKVEFLVSFYNNEISEKSEIFDDQFSVERPDGSNFTLKIRSTKLEDSAMYFCASSETGPPQHFGDGTRLSIL.

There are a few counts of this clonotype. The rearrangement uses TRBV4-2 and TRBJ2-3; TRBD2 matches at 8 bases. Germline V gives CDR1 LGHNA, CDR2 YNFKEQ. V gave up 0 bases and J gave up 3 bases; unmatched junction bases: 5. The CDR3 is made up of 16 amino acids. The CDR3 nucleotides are TGTGCCAGCAGCCAAGATGCCAGCGGGAGTACAGATACGCAGTATTTT. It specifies CASSQDASGSTDTQYF.

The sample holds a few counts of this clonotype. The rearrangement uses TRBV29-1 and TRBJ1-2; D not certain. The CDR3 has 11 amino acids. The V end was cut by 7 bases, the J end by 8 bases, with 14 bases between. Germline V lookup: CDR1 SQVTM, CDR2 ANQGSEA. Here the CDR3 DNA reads TGCAGCGGAAGGGCCAGTTGGGGCTACACCTTC. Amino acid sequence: CSGRASWGYTF.